The sequence of this TCR beta chain was determined in a study of cytomegalovirus exposure and HLA in healthy donors. General study points: For TCR beta chains, V- and J-gene trimming was later linked to a missense DCLRE1C variant.

About this clone itself: Its antigen is currently unknown.

13 Jbeta primers and 60 Vbeta primers were used for the PCR. TCRdb's copy holds only in-frame clones and misses some; the assay was immunoSEQ multiplex PCR. The sample has under 100,000 clones, about 76% seen once. V gave up 6 bases and J gave up 2 bases, with 14 bases separating them. Per the germline V gene, CDR1 is SNHLY and CDR2 is FYNNEI. There are 16 residues in the CDR3. The specimen sequenced was PBMCs. The source is a human donor in good health. The rearrangement joins TRBV2 to TRBJ2-6, with a possible D match to TRBD2 (5 bases). The CDR3 nucleotides are TGTGCCAGCAGATCGGCTAGCCGCCCTGGGGCCAACGTCCTGACTTTC. This gives the protein CASRSASRPGANVLTF.